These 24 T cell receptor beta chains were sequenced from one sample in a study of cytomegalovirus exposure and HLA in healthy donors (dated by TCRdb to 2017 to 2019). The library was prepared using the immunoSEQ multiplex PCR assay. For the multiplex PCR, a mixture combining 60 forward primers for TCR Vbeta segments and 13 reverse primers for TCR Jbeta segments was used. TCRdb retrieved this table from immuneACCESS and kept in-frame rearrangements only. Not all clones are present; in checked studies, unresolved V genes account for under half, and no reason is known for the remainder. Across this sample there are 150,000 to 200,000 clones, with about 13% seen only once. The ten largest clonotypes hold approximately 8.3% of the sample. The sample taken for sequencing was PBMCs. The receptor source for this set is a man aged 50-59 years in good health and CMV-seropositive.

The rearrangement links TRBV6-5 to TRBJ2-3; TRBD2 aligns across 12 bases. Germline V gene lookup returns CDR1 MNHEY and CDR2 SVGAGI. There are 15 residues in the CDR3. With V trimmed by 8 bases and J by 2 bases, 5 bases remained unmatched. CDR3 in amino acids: CASQLAGGPTDTQYF. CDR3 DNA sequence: TGTGCCAGCCAACTAGCGGGGGGCCCCACAGATACGCAGTATTTT.

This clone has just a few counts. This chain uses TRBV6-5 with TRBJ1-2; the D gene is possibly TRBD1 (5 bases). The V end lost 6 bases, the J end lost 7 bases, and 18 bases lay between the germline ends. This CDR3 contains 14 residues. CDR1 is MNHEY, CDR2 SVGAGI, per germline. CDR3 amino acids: CASRRGTPQGGYTF. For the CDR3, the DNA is TGTGCCAGCAGACGAGGGACTCCTCAAGGTGGCTACACCTTC.

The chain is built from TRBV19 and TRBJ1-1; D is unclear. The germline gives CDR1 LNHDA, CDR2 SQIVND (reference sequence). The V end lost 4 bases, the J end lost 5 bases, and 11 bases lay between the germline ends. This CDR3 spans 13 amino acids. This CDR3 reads CASSRGSATEAFF. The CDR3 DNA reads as TGTGCCAGTAGTAGAGGGAGCGCTACTGAAGCTTTCTTT.

The CDR3 DNA sequence: TGTGCCAGCCCGGGGACTAGCGGAAGAGAAAATGAGCAGTTCTTC. This translates into CASPGTSGRENEQFF. The genes are TRBV21-1 and TRBJ2-1; whether TRBD2, the table's D call, matches the DNA was not checked. TRBV21-1 is classified as a pseudogene. The CDR3 loop spans 15 amino acids.

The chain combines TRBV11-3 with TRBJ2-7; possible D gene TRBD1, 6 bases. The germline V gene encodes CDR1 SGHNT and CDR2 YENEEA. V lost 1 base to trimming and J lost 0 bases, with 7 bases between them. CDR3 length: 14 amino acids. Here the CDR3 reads CASSLVQGSYEQYF. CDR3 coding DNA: TGTGCCAGCAGCTTAGTACAGGGCTCCTACGAGCAGTACTTC.

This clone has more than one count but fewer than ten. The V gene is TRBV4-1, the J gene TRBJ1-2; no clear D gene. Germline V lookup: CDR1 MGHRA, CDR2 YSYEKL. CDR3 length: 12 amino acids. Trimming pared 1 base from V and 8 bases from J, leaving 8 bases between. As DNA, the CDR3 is TGCGCCAGCAGCCAAGTCCAGTCGGGCTACACCTTC. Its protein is CASSQVQSGYTF.

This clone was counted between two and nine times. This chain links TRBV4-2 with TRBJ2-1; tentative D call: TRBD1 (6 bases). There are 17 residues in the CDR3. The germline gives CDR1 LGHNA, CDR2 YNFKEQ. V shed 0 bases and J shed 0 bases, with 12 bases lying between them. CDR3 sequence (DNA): TGTGCCAGCAGCCAAGATAGGGGGACCCGCTCCTACAATGAGCAGTTCTTC. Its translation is CASSQDRGTRSYNEQFF.

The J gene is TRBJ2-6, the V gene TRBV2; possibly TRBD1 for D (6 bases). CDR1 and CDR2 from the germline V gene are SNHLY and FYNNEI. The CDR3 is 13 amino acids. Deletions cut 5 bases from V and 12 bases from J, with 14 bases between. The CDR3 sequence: CASSPGQPSVLTF. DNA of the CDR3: TGTGCCAGCAGTCCTGGACAGCCCTCCGTCCTGACTTTC.

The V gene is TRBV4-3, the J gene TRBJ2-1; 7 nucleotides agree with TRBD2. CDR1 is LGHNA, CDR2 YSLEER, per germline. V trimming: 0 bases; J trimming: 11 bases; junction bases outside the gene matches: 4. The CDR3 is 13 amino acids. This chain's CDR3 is CASSQDGGGQQFF. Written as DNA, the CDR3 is TGCGCCAGCAGCCAAGATGGGGGGGGACAGCAGTTCTTC.

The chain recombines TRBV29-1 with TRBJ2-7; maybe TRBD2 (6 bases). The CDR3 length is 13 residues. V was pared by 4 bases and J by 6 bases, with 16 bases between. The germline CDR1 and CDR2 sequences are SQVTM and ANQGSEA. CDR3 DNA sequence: TGCAGCGTTGGGGGACTCAAATGGGGCGAGCAGTACTTC. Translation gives CSVGGLKWGEQYF.

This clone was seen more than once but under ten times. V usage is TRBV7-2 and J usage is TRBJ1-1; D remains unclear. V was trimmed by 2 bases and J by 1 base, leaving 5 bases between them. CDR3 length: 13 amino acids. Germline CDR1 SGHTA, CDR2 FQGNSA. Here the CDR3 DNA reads TGTGCCAGCAGCTTAACGAGGAACACTGAAGCTTTCTTT. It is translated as CASSLTRNTEAFF.

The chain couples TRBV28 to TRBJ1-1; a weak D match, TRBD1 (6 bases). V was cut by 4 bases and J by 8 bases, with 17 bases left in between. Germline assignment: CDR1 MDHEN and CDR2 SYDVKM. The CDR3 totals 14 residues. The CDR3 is CASSSLDRNREAFF. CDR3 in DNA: TGTGCCAGCAGTTCCCTCGACAGGAATAGGGAAGCTTTCTTT. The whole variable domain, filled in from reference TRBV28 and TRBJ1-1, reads DVKVTQSSRYLVKRTGEKVFLECVQDMDHENMFWYRQDPGLGLRLIYFSYDVKMKEKGDIPEGYSVSREKKERFSLILESASTNQTSMYLCASSSLDRNREAFFGQGTRLTVV.

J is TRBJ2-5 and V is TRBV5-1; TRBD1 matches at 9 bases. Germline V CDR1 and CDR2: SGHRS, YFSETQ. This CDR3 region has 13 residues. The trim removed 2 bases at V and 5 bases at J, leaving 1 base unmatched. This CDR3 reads CASSLQGAETQYF. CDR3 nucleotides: TGCGCCAGCAGCTTACAGGGGGCCGAGACCCAGTACTTC.

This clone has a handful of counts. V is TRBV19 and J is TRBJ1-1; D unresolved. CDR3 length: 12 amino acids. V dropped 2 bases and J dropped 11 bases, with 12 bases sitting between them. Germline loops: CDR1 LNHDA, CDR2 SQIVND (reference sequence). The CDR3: CASSIPAPKAFF. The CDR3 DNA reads TGTGCCAGTAGTATACCTGCCCCTAAGGCTTTCTTT.

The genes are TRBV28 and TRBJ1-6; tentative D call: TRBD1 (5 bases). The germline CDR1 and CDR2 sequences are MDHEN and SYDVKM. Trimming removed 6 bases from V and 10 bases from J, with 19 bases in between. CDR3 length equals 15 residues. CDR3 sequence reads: CASSLGGPAGSPLHF. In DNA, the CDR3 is TGTGCCAGCAGCCTGGGGGGACCAGCAGGGTCACCCCTCCACTTT.

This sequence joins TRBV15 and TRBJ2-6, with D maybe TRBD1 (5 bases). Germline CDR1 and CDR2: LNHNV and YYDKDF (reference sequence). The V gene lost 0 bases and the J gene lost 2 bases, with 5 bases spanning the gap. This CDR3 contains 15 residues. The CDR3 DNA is TGTGCCACCAGCAGAGAAGGGGCTGGGGCCAACGTCCTGACTTTC. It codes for CATSREGAGANVLTF.

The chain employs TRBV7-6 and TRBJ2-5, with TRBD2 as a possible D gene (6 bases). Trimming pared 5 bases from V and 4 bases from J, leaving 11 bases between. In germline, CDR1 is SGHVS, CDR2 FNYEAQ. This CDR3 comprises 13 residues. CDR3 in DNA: TGTGCCAGCAGCCCCACTAGCACAGAGACCCAGTACTTC. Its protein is CASSPTSTETQYF.

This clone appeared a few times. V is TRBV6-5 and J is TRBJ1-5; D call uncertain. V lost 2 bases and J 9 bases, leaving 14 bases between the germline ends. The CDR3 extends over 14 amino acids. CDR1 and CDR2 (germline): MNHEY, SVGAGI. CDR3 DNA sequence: TGTGCCAGCAGTTACCAACTCGGGGAGGGGCCCCAGCATTTT. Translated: CASSYQLGEGPQHF.

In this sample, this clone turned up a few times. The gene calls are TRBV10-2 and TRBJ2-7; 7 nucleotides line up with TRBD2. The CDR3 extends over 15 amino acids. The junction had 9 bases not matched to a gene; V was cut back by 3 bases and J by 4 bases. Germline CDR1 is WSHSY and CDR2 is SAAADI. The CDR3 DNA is TGCGCCAGCAGTGACCTTTCTAGCGGTTCATACGAGCAGTACTTC. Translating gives CASSDLSSGSYEQYF.

CDR3 DNA sequence: TGTGCCAGCAGAGGAGGGACAGGCGATGGCTACACCTTC. Translated: CASRGGTGDGYTF. The chain links TRBV6-4 to TRBJ1-2; 8 nucleotides align to TRBD1. The CDR3 runs 13 residues. With V trimmed by 6 bases and J by 6 bases, 6 bases remained unmatched. CDR1 MRHNA and CDR2 SNTAGT come from the germline V gene.

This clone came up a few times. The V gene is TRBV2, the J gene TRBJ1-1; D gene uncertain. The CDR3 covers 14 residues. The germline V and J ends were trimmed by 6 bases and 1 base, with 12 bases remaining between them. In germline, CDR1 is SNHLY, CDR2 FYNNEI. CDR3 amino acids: CASSLRLGNTEAFF. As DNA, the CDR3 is TGTGCCAGCAGCCTAAGACTGGGGAACACTGAAGCTTTCTTT. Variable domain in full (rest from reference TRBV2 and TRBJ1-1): EPEVTQTPSHQVTQMGQEVILRCVPISNHLYFYWYRQILGQKVEFLVSFYNNEISEKSEIFDDQFSVERPDGSNFTLKIRSTKLEDSAMYFCASSLRLGNTEAFFGQGTRLTVV.

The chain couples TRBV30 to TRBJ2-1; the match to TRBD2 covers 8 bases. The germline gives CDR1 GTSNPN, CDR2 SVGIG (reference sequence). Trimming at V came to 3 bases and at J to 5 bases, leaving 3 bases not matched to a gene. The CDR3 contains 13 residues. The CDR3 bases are TGTGCCTGGAGCGGGGGGGCCAACAATGAGCAGTTCTTC. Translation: CAWSGGANNEQFF.

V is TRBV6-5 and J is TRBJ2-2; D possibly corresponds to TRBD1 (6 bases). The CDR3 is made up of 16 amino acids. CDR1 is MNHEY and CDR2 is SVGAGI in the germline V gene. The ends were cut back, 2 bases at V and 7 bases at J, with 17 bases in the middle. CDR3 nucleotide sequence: TGTGCCAGCAGTTACCGCCGACCAACAGGGAACGGGGAGCTGTTTTTT. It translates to CASSYRRPTGNGELFF.

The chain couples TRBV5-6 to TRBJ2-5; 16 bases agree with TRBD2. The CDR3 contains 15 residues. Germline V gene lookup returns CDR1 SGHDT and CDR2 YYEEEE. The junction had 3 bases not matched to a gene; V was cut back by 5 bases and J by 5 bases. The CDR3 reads CASRKGLAGGETQYF. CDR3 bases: TGTGCCAGCAGGAAGGGACTAGCGGGGGGGGAGACCCAGTACTTC.